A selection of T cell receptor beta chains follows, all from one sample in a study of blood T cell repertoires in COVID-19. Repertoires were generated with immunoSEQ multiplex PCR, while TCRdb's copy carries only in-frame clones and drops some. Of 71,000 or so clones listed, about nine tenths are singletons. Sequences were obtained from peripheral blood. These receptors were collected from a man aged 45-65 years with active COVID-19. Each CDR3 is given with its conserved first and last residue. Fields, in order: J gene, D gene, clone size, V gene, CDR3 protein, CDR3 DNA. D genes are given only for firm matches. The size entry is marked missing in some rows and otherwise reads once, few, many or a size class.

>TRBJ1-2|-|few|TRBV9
CASSVDQSDPYTF
TGTGCCAGCAGCGTAGACCAGTCTGATCCCTACACCTTC
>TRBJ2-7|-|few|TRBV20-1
CSARDTYEQYF
TGCAGTGCTAGAGACACCTACGAGCAGTACTTC
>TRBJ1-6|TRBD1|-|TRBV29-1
CSVRGQGINSPLHF
TGCAGCGTTAGGGGACAGGGGATAAATTCACCCCTCCACTTT
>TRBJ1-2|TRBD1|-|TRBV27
CASSRTGVGANYGYTF
TGTGCCAGCAGTAGAACAGGGGTCGGGGCTAACTATGGCTACACCTTC
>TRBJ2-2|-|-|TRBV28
CASSLSGSVGKLFF
TGTGCCAGCAGTTTATCGGGGTCGGTGGGAAAGCTGTTTTTT
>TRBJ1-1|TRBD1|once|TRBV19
CASSIQGQGDTEAFF
TGTGCCAGTAGTATACAGGGACAGGGCGACACTGAAGCTTTCTTT
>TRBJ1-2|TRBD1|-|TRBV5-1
CASSPGQGAGGYTF
TGCGCCAGCAGCCCCGGACAGGGGGCAGGTGGCTACACCTTC
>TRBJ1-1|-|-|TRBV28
CATQADTEAFF
TGTGCCACCCAGGCCGACACTGAAGCTTTCTTT
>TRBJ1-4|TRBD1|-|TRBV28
CASSSTGVPRATNEKLFF
TGTGCCAGCAGTTCCACAGGGGTTCCCAGGGCAACTAATGAAAAACTGTTTTTT
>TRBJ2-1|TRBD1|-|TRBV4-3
CASSVQGMDNEQFF
TGCGCCAGCAGCGTACAGGGGATGGACAATGAGCAGTTCTTC
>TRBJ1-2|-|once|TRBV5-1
CASSRTSLGGEGYTF
TGCGCCAGCAGCCGTACATCGCTTGGGGGGGAGGGCTACACCTTC
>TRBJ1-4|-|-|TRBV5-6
CASSLVGAGTTNEKLFF
TGTGCCAGCAGCTTGGTGGGGGCAGGGACAACTAATGAAAAACTGTTTTTT
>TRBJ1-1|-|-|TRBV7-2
CASSLRQNTEAFF
TGTGCCAGCAGCCTCCGACAGAACACTGAAGCTTTCTTT
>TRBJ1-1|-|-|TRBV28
CASSPRENTEAFF
TGTGCCAGCAGTCCCAGGGAGAACACTGAAGCTTTCTTT
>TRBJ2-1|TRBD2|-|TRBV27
CATSIAGLSYNEQFF
TGTGCCACCAGTATAGCGGGCCTCTCCTACAATGAGCAGTTCTTC
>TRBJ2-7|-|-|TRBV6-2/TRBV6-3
CASSSGMGSSYEQYF
TGTGCCAGCAGTTCAGGGATGGGAAGCTCCTACGAGCAGTACTTC
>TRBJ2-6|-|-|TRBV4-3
CASSPAGTGSSGANVLTF
TGCGCCAGCAGCCCGGCCGGGACCGGGAGCTCTGGGGCCAACGTCCTGACTTTC
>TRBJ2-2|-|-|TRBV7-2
CASSSNRLAKTGELFF
TGTGCCAGCAGCTCGAATAGACTGGCGAAGACCGGGGAGCTGTTTTTT
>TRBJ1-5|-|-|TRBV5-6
CASSLWGVRNQPQHF
TGTGCCAGCAGCTTGTGGGGAGTTCGGAATCAGCCCCAGCATTTT
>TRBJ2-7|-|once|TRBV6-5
CASSYSKTGSAYEQYF
TGTGCCAGCAGTTATTCGAAGACAGGATCAGCCTACGAGCAGTACTTC
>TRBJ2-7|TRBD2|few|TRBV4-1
CASSQALGGTGQYF
TGCGCCAGCAGCCAAGCCCTGGGGGGGACTGGGCAGTACTTC
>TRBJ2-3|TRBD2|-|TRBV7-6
CASSLYLAGGPGRTDTQYF
TGTGCCAGCAGCTTGTACCTAGCGGGGGGCCCCGGTAGAACAGATACGCAGTATTTT
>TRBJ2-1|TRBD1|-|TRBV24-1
CATSGATGTGEQFF
TGTGCCACCAGTGGTGCGACAGGGACCGGTGAGCAGTTCTTC
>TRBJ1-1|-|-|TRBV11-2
CARIRRGETEAFF
TGTGCCAGGATCCGACGGGGGGAAACTGAAGCTTTCTTT
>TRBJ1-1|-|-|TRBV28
CASSFWASLNTEAFF
TGTGCCAGCAGTTTCTGGGCCAGCCTGAACACTGAAGCTTTCTTT
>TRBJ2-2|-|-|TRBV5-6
CASMLAPLAGELFF
TGTGCCAGCATGTTAGCCCCCCTGGCCGGGGAGCTGTTTTTT
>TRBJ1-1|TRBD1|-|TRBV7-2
CASSLYGQGMNTEAFF
TGTGCCAGCAGCCTATATGGACAGGGAATGAACACTGAAGCTTTCTTT
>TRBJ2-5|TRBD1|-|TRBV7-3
CASSFTGGGETQYF
TGTGCCAGCAGCTTTACAGGGGGCGGGGAGACCCAGTACTTC
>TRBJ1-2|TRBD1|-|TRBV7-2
CASSLVGTGEGANYGYTF
TGTGCCAGCAGCTTAGTGGGGACAGGGGAAGGGGCTAACTATGGCTACACCTTC